The source of this TCR beta chain is a study of regulatory dendritic cells for organ transplantation. General observations from the study: The authors noted considerable between-person heterogeneity in alloreactive memory CD8+ cells. Regulatory dendritic cells appeared to expand memory CD8+ clones less than mature ones. Naive T cells showed high diversity, memory cells less, memory CD8+ least.

Allogeneic regulatory or mature dendritic cells were co-cultured for roughly five days with CFSE-labeled sorted T cells at 1:10. Naive CD45RA+ and memory CD45RO+ CD4+ or CD8+ T cells were FACS-sorted. Worth noting for this clone: Its antigen is unknown.

The germline gives CDR1 SGHRS, CDR2 YFSETQ. Unmatched junction bases numbered 15, after V lost 4 bases and J lost 2 bases. The CDR3 consists of 18 residues. The repertoire was sequenced with immunoSEQ multiplex PCR; TCRdb's copy has only in-frame clones and lacks some. This repertoire shows about 10,000 clones, less than 70% found once; its top ten account for 0.5% to 0.7%. The sequence was obtained from a human donor in good health. Sequencing was performed on naive CD4+ T cells from blood cultured with dendritic cells. Subset described: CD45RA+ naive T cells. V gene TRBV5-1 combines with J gene TRBJ2-3; 8 bases line up with TRBD1. The CDR3 bases are TGCGCCAGCAGCAGGCGACAGGGGCCGGGGATTAACACAGATACGCAGTATTTT. This sequence encodes CASSRRQGPGINTDTQYF. Filled out from reference TRBV5-1 and TRBJ2-3, the complete variable domain reads KAGVTQTPRYLIKTRGQQVTLSCSPISGHRSVSWYQQTPGQGLQFLFEYFSETQRNKGNFPGRFSGRQFSNSRSEMNVSTLELGDSALYLCASSRRQGPGINTDTQYFGPGTRLTVL.